The sequence of this TCR beta chain was determined in a study of blood T cell repertoires in COVID-19 (dated by TCRdb to 2020 to 2022). Notes on the research overall: Collaborator samples came from the United States, Italy and Spain and covered acute and convalescent phases of COVID-19. The material from the prospective study consisted of cDNA or gDNA derived from T cells, B-cell-depleted T cells, or PBMCs. The dataset comprised deeply sampled blood TCRbeta repertoires from subjects exposed to, actively infected with, or recovered from COVID-19. The repertoires were made available in a free public database intended to serve as a resource for research on the immune response to SARS-CoV-2. Samples were obtained from the ongoing ImmuneRACE study (first 160 participants) and from 1,254 subjects provided by 6 global collaborators. The sample metadata nearly always contained a de-identified subject ID, COVID-19 status, age in years and sex. Where available, HLA class I and class II types were taken from metadata supplied by the sample provider and were not determined by assay-based typing. What the study reported, not specific to this receptor: Clinical and demographic metadata were provided uncurated, with the amount varying by source and participant.

Comments on this clone: Its antigen is still unknown. No base-level quality is on record; no much larger clone is a single base apart.

The germline V gene (reference sequence) specifies SGHNT as CDR1 and YYREEE as CDR2. V is cut back by 0 bases and J by 4 bases, with 4 bases in the junction unmatched. The CDR3 goes from the cysteine to the phenylalanine over 15 residues. Only the CDR3 part of the read is kept: 45 bases, read in frame from the first base. TCRbeta CDR3 regions were amplified from genomic DNA by means of the immunoSEQ Assay, a bias-controlled multiplex PCR. As for how the authors treated the data: The number of nucleated cells in each sample was estimated from the amplification of reference gene primers within the assay. To quantify the absolute abundance of each unique TCRbeta CDR3 rearrangement, sequence reads were collapsed and filtered. Productive Simpson clonality was computed per sample as the square root of Simpson's diversity index over productive rearrangements. The table was pulled from immuneACCESS by TCRdb, which kept in-frame rearrangements only. Such tables lose some clones; where checked, under half of the loss comes from unresolved V genes, and the rest has no known cause. V and J calls and clone size are those listed in that table; D and trimming were worked out from the DNA. In all, the sample holds 35,000 to 45,000 clones, and about 88% of those were seen once. The top ten hold about 2.4% of the sample.

Whole blood was collected in K2EDTA tubes by collaborating institutions according to the institutions' own protocols. For TCRbeta analysis, collaborators shipped samples as frozen whole blood, isolated PBMCs, or DNA extracted from either of those sample types. The TCR originated in a human donor in a cohort sampled during active COVID-19. The rearrangement combines TRBV5-4 with TRBJ1-3; a stretch of 7 junction bases matches TRBD1. Source material: peripheral blood. The CDR3 region has the sequence CASSLERTGGNTIYF. Read as DNA, the sequence is TGTGCCAGCAGCTTGGAGCGGACAGGAGGAAACACCATATATTTT.